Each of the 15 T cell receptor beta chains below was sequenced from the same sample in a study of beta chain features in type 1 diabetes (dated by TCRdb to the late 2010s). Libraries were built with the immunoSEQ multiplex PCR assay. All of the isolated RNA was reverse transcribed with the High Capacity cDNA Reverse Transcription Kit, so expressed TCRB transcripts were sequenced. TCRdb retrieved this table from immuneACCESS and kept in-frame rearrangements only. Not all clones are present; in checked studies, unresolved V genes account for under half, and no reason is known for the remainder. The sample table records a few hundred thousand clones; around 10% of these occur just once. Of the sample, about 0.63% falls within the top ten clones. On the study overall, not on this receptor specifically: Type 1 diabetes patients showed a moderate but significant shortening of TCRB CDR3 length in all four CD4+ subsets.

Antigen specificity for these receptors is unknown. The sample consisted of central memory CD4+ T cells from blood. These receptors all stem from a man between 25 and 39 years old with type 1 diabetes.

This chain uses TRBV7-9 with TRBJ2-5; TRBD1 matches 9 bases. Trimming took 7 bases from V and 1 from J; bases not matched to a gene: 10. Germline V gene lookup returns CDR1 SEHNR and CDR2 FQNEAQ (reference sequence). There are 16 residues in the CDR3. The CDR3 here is CASTVLGQGSQETQYF. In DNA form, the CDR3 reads TGTGCCAGCACCGTACTAGGACAGGGGAGCCAAGAGACCCAGTACTTC.

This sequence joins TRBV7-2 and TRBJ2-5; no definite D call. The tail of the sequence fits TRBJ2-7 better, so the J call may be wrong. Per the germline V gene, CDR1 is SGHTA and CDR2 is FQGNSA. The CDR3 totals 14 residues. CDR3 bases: TGTGCCAGCAGCTTAGCGCTCTCCAGCTACGAGCAGTACTTC. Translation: CASSLALSSYEQYF.

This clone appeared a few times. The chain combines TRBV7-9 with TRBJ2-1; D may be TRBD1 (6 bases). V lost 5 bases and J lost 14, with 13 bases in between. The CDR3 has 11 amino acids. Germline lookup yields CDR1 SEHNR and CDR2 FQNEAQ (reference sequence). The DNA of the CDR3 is TGTGCCAGCAGCCTATCAGGGGACGAGTTCTTC. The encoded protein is CASSLSGDEFF.

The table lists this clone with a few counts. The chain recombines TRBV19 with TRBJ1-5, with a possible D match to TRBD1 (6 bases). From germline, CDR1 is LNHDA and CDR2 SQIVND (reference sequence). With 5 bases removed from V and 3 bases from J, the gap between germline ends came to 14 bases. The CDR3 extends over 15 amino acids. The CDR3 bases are TGTGCCAGTAGTCAGTCGGACAGTAACAATCAGCCCCAGCATTTT. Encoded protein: CASSQSDSNNQPQHF.

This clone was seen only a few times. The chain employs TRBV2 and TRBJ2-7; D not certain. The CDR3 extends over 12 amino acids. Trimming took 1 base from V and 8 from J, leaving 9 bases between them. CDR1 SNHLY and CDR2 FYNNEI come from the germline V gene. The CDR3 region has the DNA TGTGCCAGCAGTGAAGACGTGGCAAAGCAGTACTTC. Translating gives CASSEDVAKQYF.

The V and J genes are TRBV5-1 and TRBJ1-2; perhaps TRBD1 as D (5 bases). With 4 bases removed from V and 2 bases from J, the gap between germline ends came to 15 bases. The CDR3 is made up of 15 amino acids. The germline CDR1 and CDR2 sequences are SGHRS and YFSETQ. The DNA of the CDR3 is TGCGCCAGCAGCCCATGGCACAGGCAAAACTATGGCTACACCTTC. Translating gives CASSPWHRQNYGYTF.

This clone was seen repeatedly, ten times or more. As DNA, the CDR3 is TGTGCCATCAGTGGCGCCGGTAGCTCTGGGGCCAACGTCCTGACTTTC. This sequence encodes CAISGAGSSGANVLTF. This rearrangement joins TRBV10-3 to TRBJ2-6; D is unclear. V dropped 4 bases and J dropped 0 bases, with 10 bases sitting between them. The CDR3 has 16 amino acids. Germline assignment: CDR1 ENHRY and CDR2 SYGVKD.

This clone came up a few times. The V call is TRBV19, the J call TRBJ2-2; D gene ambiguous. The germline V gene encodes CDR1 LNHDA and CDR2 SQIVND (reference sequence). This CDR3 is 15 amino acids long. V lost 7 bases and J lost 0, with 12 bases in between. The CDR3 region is CASIGRLANTGELFF. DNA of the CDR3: TGTGCCAGTATCGGACGGCTCGCGAACACCGGGGAGCTGTTTTTT.

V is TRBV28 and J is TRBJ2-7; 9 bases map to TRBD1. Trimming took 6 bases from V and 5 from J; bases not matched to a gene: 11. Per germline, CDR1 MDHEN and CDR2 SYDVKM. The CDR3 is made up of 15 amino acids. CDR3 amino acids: CASSSMGQGNHEQYF. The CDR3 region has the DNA TGTGCCAGCAGCTCCATGGGACAGGGTAACCACGAGCAGTACTTC.

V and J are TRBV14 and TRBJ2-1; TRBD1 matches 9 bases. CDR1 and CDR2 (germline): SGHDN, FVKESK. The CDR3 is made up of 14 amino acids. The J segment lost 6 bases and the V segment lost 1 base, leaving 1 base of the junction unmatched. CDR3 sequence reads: CASSQGDRANEQFF. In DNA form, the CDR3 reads TGTGCCAGCAGCCAAGGGGACAGGGCCAATGAGCAGTTCTTC.

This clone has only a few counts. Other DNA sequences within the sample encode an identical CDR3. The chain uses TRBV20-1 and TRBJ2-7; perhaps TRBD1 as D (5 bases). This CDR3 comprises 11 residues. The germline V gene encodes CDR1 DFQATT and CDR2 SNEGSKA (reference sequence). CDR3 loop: CSARQSYEQYF. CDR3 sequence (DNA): TGCAGCGCGCGACAGTCCTACGAGCAGTACTTC.

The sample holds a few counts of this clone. The CDR3 DNA reads as TGTGCCAGCAGCCAAGATTTTCCCTTCGGAGAAAAACTGTTTTTT. This translates into CASSQDFPFGEKLFF. The genes are TRBV4-2 and TRBJ1-4; no reliable D call. The CDR3 sequence is 15 residues long. In germline, CDR1 is LGHNA, CDR2 YNFKEQ. V was trimmed by 0 bases and J by 8 bases, leaving 13 bases between them.

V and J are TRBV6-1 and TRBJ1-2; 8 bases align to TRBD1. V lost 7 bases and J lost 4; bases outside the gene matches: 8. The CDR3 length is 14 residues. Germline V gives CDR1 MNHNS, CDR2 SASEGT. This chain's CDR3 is CASTRGQEPYGYTF. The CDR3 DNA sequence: TGTGCCAGCACGCGGGGACAGGAACCCTATGGCTACACCTTC.

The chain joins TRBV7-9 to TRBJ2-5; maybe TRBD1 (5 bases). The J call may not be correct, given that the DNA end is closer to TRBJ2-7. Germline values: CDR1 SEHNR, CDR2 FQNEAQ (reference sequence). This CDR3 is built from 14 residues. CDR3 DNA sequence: TGTGCCAGCAGCCCAGGACATGCTACCTACGAGCAGTACTTC. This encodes CASSPGHATYEQYF.

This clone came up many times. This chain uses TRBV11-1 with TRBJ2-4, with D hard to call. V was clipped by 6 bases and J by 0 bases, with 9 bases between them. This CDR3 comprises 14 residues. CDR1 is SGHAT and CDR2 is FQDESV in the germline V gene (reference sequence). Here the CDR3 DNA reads TGTGCCAGCAGTTCGATCGGAGCCAAAAACATTCAGTACTTC. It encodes CASSSIGAKNIQYF.